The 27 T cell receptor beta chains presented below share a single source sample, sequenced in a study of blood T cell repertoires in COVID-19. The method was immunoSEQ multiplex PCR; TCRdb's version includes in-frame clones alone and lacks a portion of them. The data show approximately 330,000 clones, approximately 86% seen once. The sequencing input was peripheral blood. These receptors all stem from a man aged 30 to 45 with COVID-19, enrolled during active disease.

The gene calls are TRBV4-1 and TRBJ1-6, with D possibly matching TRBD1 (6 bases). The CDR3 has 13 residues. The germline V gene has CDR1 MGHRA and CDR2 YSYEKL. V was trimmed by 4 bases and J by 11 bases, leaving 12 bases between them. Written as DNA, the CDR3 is TGCGCCAGCAGCCCTGGGGGCCGGACACCCCTCCACTTT. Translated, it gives CASSPGGRTPLHF.

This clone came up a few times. CDR3 bases: TGTGCCAGCAGTTTCGGACAGGGGAATTCACCCCTCCACTTT. The encoded protein is CASSFGQGNSPLHF. The chain combines TRBV28 with TRBJ1-6; TRBD1 aligns across 9 bases. The germline V gene has CDR1 MDHEN and CDR2 SYDVKM. V shed 3 bases, J shed 7 bases, and the junction held 1 base outside the gene matches. This CDR3 comprises 14 residues.

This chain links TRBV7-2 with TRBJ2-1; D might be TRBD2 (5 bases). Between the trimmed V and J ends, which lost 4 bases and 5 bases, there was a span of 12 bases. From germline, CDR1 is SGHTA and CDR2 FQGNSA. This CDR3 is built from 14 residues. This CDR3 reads CASSSQRGHNEQFF. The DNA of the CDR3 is TGTGCCAGCAGCTCCCAGAGAGGGCACAATGAGCAGTTCTTC.

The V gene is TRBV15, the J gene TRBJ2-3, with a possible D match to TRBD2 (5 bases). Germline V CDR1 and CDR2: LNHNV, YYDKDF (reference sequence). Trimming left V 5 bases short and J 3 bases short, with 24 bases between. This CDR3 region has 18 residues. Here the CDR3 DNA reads TGTGCCACCAGCGGAGGTCGTTCGGCTAGCCTAAGGACAGATACGCAGTATTTT. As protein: CATSGGRSASLRTDTQYF.

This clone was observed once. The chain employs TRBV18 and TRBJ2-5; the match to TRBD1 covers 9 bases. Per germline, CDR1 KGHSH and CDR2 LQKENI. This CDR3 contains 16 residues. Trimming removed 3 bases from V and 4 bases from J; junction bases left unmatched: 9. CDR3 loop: CASSPAGTGWGETQYF. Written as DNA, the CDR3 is TGTGCCAGCTCACCCGCCGGGACAGGGTGGGGAGAGACCCAGTACTTC.

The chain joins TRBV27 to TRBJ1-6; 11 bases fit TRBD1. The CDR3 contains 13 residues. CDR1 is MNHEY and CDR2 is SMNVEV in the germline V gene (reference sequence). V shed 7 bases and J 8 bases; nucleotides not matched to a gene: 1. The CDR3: CASTGQGDSPLHF. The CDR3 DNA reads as TGTGCCAGCACGGGACAGGGGGATTCACCCCTCCACTTT.

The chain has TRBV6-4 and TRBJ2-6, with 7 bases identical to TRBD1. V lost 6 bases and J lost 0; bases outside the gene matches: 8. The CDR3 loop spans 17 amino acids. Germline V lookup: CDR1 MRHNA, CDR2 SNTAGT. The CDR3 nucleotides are TGTGCCAGCAGCGCCGCGACAGGGCTCTCTGGGGCCAACGTCCTGACTTTC. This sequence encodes CASSAATGLSGANVLTF.

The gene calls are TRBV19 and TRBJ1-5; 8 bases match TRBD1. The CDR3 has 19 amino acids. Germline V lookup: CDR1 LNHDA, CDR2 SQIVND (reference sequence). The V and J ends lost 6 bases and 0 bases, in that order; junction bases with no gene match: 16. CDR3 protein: CASRTRTGNELYSNQPQHF. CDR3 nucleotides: TGTGCCAGTAGAACTAGGACAGGGAACGAACTCTATAGCAATCAGCCCCAGCATTTT.

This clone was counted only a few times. The CDR3 bases are TGTGCCAGCAGCTTAACCGGACAGGGCAACGAGCAGTACTTC. It translates to CASSLTGQGNEQYF. The chain carries TRBV7-3 and TRBJ2-7, with 8 bases matching TRBD1. This CDR3 comprises 14 residues. V was pared by 0 bases and J by 5 bases, with 3 bases of the junction left unmatched. Germline V lookup: CDR1 SGHTA, CDR2 FQGTGA.

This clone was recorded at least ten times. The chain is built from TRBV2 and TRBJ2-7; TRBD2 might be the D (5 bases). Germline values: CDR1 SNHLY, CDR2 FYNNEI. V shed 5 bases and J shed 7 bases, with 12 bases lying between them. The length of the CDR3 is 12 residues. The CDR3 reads CASSLDSLEQYF. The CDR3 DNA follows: TGTGCCAGCAGTTTGGACTCCCTAGAGCAGTACTTC.

CDR3 protein: CASSLVVALGAFF. The CDR3 nucleotides are TGTGCCAGCAGCTTAGTGGTTGCCCTAGGAGCTTTCTTT. The genes are TRBV13 and TRBJ1-1, with no clear D. Germline CDR1 reads PRHDT; CDR2 reads FYEKMQ (reference sequence). CDR3 length: 13 residues. Trimming left V 1 base short and J 10 bases short, with 13 bases between.

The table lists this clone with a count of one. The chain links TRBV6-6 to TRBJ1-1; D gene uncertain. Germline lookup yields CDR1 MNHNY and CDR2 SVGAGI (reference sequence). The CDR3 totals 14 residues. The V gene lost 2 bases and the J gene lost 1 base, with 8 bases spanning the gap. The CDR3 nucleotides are TGTGCCAGCAGTTACGGGTCGGGGAACACTGAAGCTTTCTTT. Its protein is CASSYGSGNTEAFF.

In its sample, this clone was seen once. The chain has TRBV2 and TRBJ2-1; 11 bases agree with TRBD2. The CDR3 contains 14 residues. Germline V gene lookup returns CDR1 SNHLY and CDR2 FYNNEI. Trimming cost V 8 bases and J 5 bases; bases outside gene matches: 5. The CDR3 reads CASGGTSGNNEQFF. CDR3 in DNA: TGTGCCAGCGGTGGGACTAGCGGAAACAATGAGCAGTTCTTC.

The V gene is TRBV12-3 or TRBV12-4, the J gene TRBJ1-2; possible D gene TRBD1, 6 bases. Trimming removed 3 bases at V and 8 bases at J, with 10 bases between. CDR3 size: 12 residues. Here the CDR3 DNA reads TGTGCCAGCAGTTTGGAAGGGGGAGGCTACACCTTC. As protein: CASSLEGGGYTF.

CDR3 sequence reads: CASSLGQYQPQHF. In nucleotides, the CDR3 is TGTGCCAGCAGCTTGGGACAGTATCAGCCCCAGCATTTT. V gene TRBV7-3 combines with J gene TRBJ1-5, with 7 bases fitting TRBD1. With V trimmed by 3 bases and J by 5 bases, 1 base remained unmatched. CDR1 is SGHTA, CDR2 FQGTGA, per germline. The CDR3 contains 13 residues.

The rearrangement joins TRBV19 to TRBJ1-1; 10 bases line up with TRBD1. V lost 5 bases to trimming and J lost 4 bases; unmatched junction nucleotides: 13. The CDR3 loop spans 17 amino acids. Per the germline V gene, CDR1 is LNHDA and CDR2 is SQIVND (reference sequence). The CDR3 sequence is CASSSLRDRGSGTEAFF. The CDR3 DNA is TGTGCCAGTAGTTCCCTGCGGGACAGGGGATCAGGCACTGAAGCTTTCTTT.

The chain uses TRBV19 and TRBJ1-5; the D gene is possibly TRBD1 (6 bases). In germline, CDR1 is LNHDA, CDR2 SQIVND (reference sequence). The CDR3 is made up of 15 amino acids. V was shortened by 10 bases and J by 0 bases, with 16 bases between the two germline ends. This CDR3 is CATSTGTNSNQPQHF. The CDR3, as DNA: TGTGCCACCTCGACAGGAACTAATAGCAATCAGCCCCAGCATTTT.

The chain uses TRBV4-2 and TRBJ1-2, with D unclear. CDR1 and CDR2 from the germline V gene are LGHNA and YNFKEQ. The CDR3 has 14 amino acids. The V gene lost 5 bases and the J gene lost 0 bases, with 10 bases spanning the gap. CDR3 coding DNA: TGTGCCAGCAGCGGGCCAGCTGCTAACTATGGCTACACCTTC. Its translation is CASSGPAANYGYTF.

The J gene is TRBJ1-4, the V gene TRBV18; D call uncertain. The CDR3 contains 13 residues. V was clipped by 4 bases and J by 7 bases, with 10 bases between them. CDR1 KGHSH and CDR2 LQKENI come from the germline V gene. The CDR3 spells CASSLSVREKLFF. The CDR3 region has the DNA TGTGCCAGCTCACTGTCGGTACGTGAAAAACTGTTTTTT.

As DNA, the CDR3 is TGTGCCAGCAGCTTGGTTCCTTCGGGCACTGAAGCTTTCTTT. It is translated as CASSLVPSGTEAFF. The V gene is TRBV5-4, the J gene TRBJ1-1; D remains ambiguous. The CDR3 spans 14 residues. V was cut by 0 bases and J by 4 bases, with 10 bases left in between. Germline assignment: CDR1 SGHNT and CDR2 YYREEE (reference sequence).

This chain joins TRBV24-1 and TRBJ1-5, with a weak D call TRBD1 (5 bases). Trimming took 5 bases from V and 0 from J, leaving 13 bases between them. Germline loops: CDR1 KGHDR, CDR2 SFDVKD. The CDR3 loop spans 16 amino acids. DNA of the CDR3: TGTGCCACCAGTGCCTCGCAGGGATATAGCAATCAGCCCCAGCATTTT. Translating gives CATSASQGYSNQPQHF.

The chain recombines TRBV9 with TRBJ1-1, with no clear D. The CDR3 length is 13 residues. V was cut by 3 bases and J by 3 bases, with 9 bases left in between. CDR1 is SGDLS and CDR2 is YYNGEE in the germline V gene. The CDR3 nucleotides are TGTGCCAGCAGCGACCCCCAGGACACTGAAGCTTTCTTT. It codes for CASSDPQDTEAFF. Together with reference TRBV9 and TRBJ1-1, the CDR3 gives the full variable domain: DSGVTQTPKHLITATGQRVTLRCSPRSGDLSVYWYQQSLDQGLQFLIQYYNGEERAKGNILERFSAQQFPDLHSELNLSSLELGDSALYFCASSDPQDTEAFFGQGTRLTVV.

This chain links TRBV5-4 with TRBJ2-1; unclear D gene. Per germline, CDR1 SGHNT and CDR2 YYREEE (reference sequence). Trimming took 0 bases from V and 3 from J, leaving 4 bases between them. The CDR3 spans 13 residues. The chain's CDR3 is CASSLASYNEQFF. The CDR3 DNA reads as TGTGCCAGCAGCTTGGCCAGCTACAATGAGCAGTTCTTC.

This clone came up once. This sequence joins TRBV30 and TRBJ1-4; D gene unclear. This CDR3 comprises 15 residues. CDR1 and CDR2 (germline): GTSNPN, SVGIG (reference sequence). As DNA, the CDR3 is TGTGCTGGACTTTTAAACGGAGCTAGTAATGAAAAACTGTTTTTT. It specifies CAGLLNGASNEKLFF.

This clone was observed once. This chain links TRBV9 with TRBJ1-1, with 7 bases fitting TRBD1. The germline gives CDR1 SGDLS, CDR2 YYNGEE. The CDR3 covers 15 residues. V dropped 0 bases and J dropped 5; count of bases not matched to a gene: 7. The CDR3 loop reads CASSVETGLGTEAFF. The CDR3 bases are TGTGCCAGCAGCGTAGAGACAGGGTTGGGTACTGAAGCTTTCTTT.

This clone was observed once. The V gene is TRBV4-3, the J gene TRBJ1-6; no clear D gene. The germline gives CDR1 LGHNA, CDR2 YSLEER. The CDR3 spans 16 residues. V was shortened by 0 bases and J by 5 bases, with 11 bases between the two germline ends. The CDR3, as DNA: TGCGCCAGCAGCCAAGACCACGGAGGTAATAATTCACCCCTCCACTTT. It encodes CASSQDHGGNNSPLHF.

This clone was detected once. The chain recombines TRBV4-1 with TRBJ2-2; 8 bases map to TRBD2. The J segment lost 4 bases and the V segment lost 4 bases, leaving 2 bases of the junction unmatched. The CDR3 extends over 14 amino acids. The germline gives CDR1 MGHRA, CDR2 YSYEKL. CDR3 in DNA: TGCGCCAGCAGCCCTCGGGGGGGCACCGGGGAGCTGTTTTTT. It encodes CASSPRGGTGELFF.